One sample yielded the 19 T cell receptor beta chains listed below, sequenced in a study of tumor T cells in aggressive B-cell lymphoma. Repertoires were generated with immunoSEQ multiplex PCR, while TCRdb's copy carries only in-frame clones and drops some. Among approximately 5,200 clones, just under 95% were seen once, and the ten largest hold less than 4.5%. The sample taken for sequencing was tumor tissue. The receptors originated from an adult with diffuse large B cell lymphoma.

This chain links TRBV5-1 with TRBJ2-1, with 11 bases that match TRBD2. Trimming removed 4 bases from V and 4 bases from J; junction bases left unmatched: 4. CDR1 is SGHRS, CDR2 YFSETQ, per germline. CDR3 size: 15 residues. This CDR3 is CASSDIAGGYNEQFF. The CDR3 nucleotides read TGCGCCAGCAGCGATATAGCGGGGGGGTACAATGAGCAGTTCTTC.

Written as DNA, the CDR3 is TGTGCCAGCAGCTTACTAGGAGGGTCTGGAAACACCATATATTTT. It encodes CASSLLGGSGNTIYF. The chain recombines TRBV7-3 with TRBJ1-3; D unresolved. This CDR3 is built from 15 residues. The ends were cut back, 2 bases at V and 1 base at J, with 9 bases in the middle. Per the germline V gene, CDR1 is SGHTA and CDR2 is FQGTGA.

This chain links TRBV6-1 with TRBJ2-2, with TRBD2 identical over 8 bases. Trimming at V came to 8 bases and at J to 6 bases, leaving 11 bases not matched to a gene. Germline CDR1 is MNHNS and CDR2 is SASEGT. The CDR3 totals 15 residues. The CDR3 DNA sequence: TGTGCCAGCTCAGCCGGGACTAGTATCTCCGGGGAGCTGTTTTTT. Encoded protein: CASSAGTSISGELFF.

This chain uses TRBV7-2 with TRBJ2-5; 13 bases match TRBD2. The germline V gene encodes CDR1 SGHTA and CDR2 FQGNSA. The CDR3 is made up of 15 amino acids. V trimming: 4 bases; J trimming: 4 bases; junction bases outside the gene matches: 3. CDR3 protein: CASSWTSGGGETQYF. CDR3 nucleotides: TGTGCCAGCAGCTGGACTAGCGGGGGTGGAGAGACCCAGTACTTC.

The J gene is TRBJ2-2, the V gene TRBV30; D might be TRBD1 (6 bases). The germline V gene has CDR1 GTSNPN and CDR2 SVGIG (reference sequence). V lost 4 bases, J lost 4 bases, and 13 bases lay in between. CDR3 size: 14 residues. This CDR3 reads CAWTGGYTTGELFF. DNA for the CDR3: TGTGCCTGGACTGGGGGCTACACCACCGGGGAGCTGTTTTTT.

This clone was counted once. The V gene is TRBV19, the J gene TRBJ1-3; D not certain. V was trimmed by 3 bases and J by 7 bases, leaving 7 bases between them. The CDR3 has 12 residues. CDR1 and CDR2 (germline): LNHDA, SQIVND (reference sequence). In DNA form, the CDR3 reads TGTGCCAGTAGTATTCCTCGGAACACCATATATTTT. As protein: CASSIPRNTIYF.

The rearrangement links TRBV9 to TRBJ2-5; the match to TRBD1 covers 8 bases. CDR1 and CDR2 (germline): SGDLS, YYNGEE. The CDR3 has 17 residues. Trimming cost V 3 bases and J 4 bases; bases outside gene matches: 14. This CDR3 reads CASSDRTGIGLGETQYF. The CDR3 DNA follows: TGTGCCAGCAGCGATCGGACAGGGATCGGCTTGGGAGAGACCCAGTACTTC.

The chain employs TRBV5-1 and TRBJ2-7; D may be TRBD2 (6 bases). CDR1 and CDR2 from the germline V gene are SGHRS and YFSETQ. Trimming took 7 bases from V and 6 from J, leaving 17 bases between them. The CDR3 loop spans 13 amino acids. CDR3 loop: CASSRERPSEQYF. The CDR3 DNA sequence: TGCGCCAGCTCTCGGGAGCGCCCATCCGAGCAGTACTTC.

V and J are TRBV5-6 and TRBJ2-1; 10 bases agree with TRBD1. The CDR3 length is 14 residues. V was pared by 7 bases and J by 10 bases, with 11 bases of the junction left unmatched. Looked up from germline, CDR1 is SGHDT and CDR2 is YYEEEE. In DNA, the CDR3 is TGTGCCAGCGGCCCCGGGACAGGGGATAACGAGCAGTTCTTC. This codes for CASGPGTGDNEQFF.

This rearrangement joins TRBV18 to TRBJ2-7, with 9 bases lining up with TRBD2. The germline gives CDR1 KGHSH, CDR2 LQKENI. Trimming cost V 6 bases and J 5 bases; bases outside gene matches: 17. This CDR3 has 17 residues. Written as DNA, the CDR3 is TGTGCCAGCTCGGCGGGGGGGACACGGAGATGGGGGGACGAGCAGTACTTC. It translates to CASSAGGTRRWGDEQYF.

The chain links TRBV5-1 to TRBJ2-2; 8 bases match TRBD1. CDR3 length: 16 amino acids. Germline V CDR1 and CDR2: SGHRS, YFSETQ. V shed 4 bases, J shed 5 bases, and the junction held 10 bases outside the gene matches. The CDR3 DNA is TGCGCCAGCAGCATCCCGACAGGGGATGGGACCGGGGAGCTGTTTTTT. Translation: CASSIPTGDGTGELFF.

This sequence joins TRBV13 and TRBJ2-7; D ambiguous. V gave up 8 bases and J gave up 6 bases, with 26 bases separating them. CDR3 size: 16 residues. In germline, CDR1 is PRHDT, CDR2 FYEKMQ (reference sequence). This chain's CDR3 is CASLGRRMEVISEQYF. CDR3 coding DNA: TGTGCCAGCCTCGGCAGGCGTATGGAAGTGATCTCCGAGCAGTACTTC. Complete variable domain (other parts from reference TRBV13 and TRBJ2-7): AAGVIQSPRHLIKEKRETATLKCYPIPRHDTVYWYQQGPGQDPQFLISFYEKMQSDKGSIPDRFSAQQFSDYHSELNMSSLELGDSALYFCASLGRRMEVISEQYFGPGTRLTVT.

The J gene is TRBJ2-2, the V gene TRBV9; 8 positions match TRBD2. J was trimmed by 4 bases and V by 2 bases; bases with no gene match: 1. This CDR3 is 14 amino acids long. Germline lookup yields CDR1 SGDLS and CDR2 YYNGEE. CDR3 sequence reads: CASSVGGATGELFF. For the CDR3, the DNA is TGTGCCAGCAGCGTCGGGGGGGCCACCGGGGAGCTGTTTTTT.

The rearrangement uses TRBV7-3 and TRBJ1-5, with D unresolved. The germline V and J ends were trimmed by 4 bases and 5 bases, with 9 bases remaining between them. Germline V gene data show CDR1 as SGHTA and CDR2 as FQGTGA. This CDR3 is 13 amino acids long. CDR3: CASSSTVDQPQHF. CDR3 DNA sequence: TGTGCCAGCAGCTCCACGGTGGATCAGCCCCAGCATTTT.

The CDR3 loop reads CASSPRQGQGYTF. As DNA, the CDR3 is TGTGCCAGCTCACCCAGACAGGGGCAGGGCTACACCTTC. The chain joins TRBV18 to TRBJ1-2; TRBD1 matches at 8 bases. After removal of 3 bases from V and 8 bases from J, the junction contained 5 bases not matched to a gene. The CDR3 extends over 13 amino acids. Germline assignment: CDR1 KGHSH and CDR2 LQKENI.

The chain combines TRBV7-8 with TRBJ2-7; TRBD2 matches at 8 bases. The CDR3 is 16 amino acids. Germline CDR1 and CDR2: SGHVS and FQNEAQ. V was clipped by 6 bases and J by 3 bases; unmatched bases: 13. CDR3 sequence reads: CASSRGGGGLFYEQYF. The CDR3 DNA reads TGTGCCAGCAGTCGGGGGGGCGGGGGACTCTTCTACGAGCAGTACTTC.

The genes are TRBV27 and TRBJ2-7; TRBD2 might be the D (6 bases). V lost 5 bases, J lost 0 bases, and 14 bases lay in between. CDR1 is MNHEY and CDR2 is SMNVEV in the germline V gene (reference sequence). This CDR3 is 15 amino acids long. The CDR3 region is CASSPSGGVSYEQYF. The CDR3 bases are TGTGCCAGCAGTCCCTCCGGGGGAGTCTCCTACGAGCAGTACTTC.

This clone was observed once. The chain links TRBV5-4 to TRBJ2-3; a possible D gene is TRBD2 (6 bases). V lost 3 bases to trimming and J lost 3 bases, with 17 bases between them. The length of the CDR3 is 16 residues. CDR1 and CDR2 (germline): SGHNT, YYREEE (reference sequence). Here the CDR3 DNA reads TGTGCCAGCAGCTCGAGGTTGGGGGAGGTGACAGATACGCAGTATTTT. Translated, it gives CASSSRLGEVTDTQYF.

The chain combines TRBV21-1 with TRBJ2-5; TRBD2, as called in the table, went unchecked against the DNA. TRBV21-1 is classified as a pseudogene. This CDR3 contains 11 residues. CDR3 bases: TGTGCCAGCAGCACGCAAGAGACCCAGTACTTC. Amino acid sequence: CASSTQETQYF.